The 15 T cell receptor beta chains below all came from one sample that was sequenced in a study of blood T cells in healthy people across ages. Primed by a sample-barcoded 5' primer and a J-beta primer mix, a second PCR proceeded for about 6 to 11 cycles. TCRdb re-derived calls from the 5' RACE reads in MiXCR, one entry per CDR3 protein. The table lists more than 800,000 distinct CDR3 sequences, roughly 45% of them singletons, with approximately 17% in the top ten. Sequenced material: blood. All receptors derive from a woman aged 55-70 years in good health.

The table lists this clonotype with a few counts. The chain uses TRBV4-1 and TRBJ2-1; TRBD2 might be the D (6 bases). This CDR3 is 15 amino acids long. V lost 8 bases to trimming and J lost 6 bases, with 20 bases between them. Germline assignment: CDR1 MGHRA and CDR2 YSYEKL. DNA for the CDR3: TGCGCCAGCGCACTACGGCTGGGGGGACTCAATGAGCAGTTCTTC. Its protein is CASALRLGGLNEQFF.

Comment on this clonotype: Without the conserved terminal phenylalanine or tryptophan, this CDR3 likely stems from a read error. The rearrangement uses TRBV20-1 and TRBJ2-7, with 8 bases that match TRBD2. Germline lookup yields CDR1 DFQATT and CDR2 SNEGSKA (reference sequence). The CDR3 covers 13 residues. V trimming: 4 bases; J trimming: 3 bases; junction bases outside the gene matches: 5. The CDR3 is CSAKGTSGYEQYL. In nucleotides, the CDR3 is TGCAGTGCTAAAGGGACTAGTGGCTACGAGCAGTACTTA.

The table lists this clonotype with a few counts. The CDR3 is CASSLDLGVRSSYNEQFF. The CDR3 DNA reads TGTGCCAGCAGCTTAGATCTAGGAGTCAGGAGCTCCTACAATGAGCAGTTCTTC. The genes are TRBV7-9 and TRBJ2-1; D remains unclear. V lost 1 base and J lost 0, with 16 bases in between. In germline, CDR1 is SEHNR, CDR2 FQNEAQ (reference sequence). The length of the CDR3 is 18 residues.

The chain employs TRBV6-1 and TRBJ2-4; 8 bases are a match to TRBD2. Losses at the gene ends were 5 bases for V and 0 bases for J; bases not matched to a gene: 6. The length of the CDR3 is 16 residues. Germline values: CDR1 MNHNS, CDR2 SASEGT. As DNA, the CDR3 is TGTGCCAGCAGTCATCGACTAGCGCGAGCCAAAAACATTCAGTACTTC. It yields the protein CASSHRLARAKNIQYF.

This clonotype was seen at least ten times. The chain joins TRBV3-1 to TRBJ2-1; 14 bases agree with TRBD2. Per the germline V gene, CDR1 is LGHDT and CDR2 is YNNKEL (reference sequence). There are 16 residues in the CDR3. With V trimmed by 5 bases and J by 7 bases, 7 bases remained unmatched. CDR3 coding DNA: TGTGCCAGCAGCAACACTAGGACTAGCGGGAGGAATGAGCAGTTCTTC. It specifies CASSNTRTSGRNEQFF.

The V gene is TRBV24-1, the J gene TRBJ2-2, with 12 bases aligning to TRBD2. CDR3 length equals 17 residues. Germline V gene sequence: CDR1 KGHDR, CDR2 SFDVKD. Unmatched junction bases numbered 7, after V lost 4 bases and J lost 5 bases. This CDR3 reads CATSESSGRAGTGELFF. The CDR3 DNA reads TGTGCCACCAGTGAATCTAGCGGGAGGGCCGGAACCGGGGAGCTGTTTTTT.

The chain combines TRBV20-1 with TRBJ1-3; TRBD1 aligns across 10 bases. CDR3 length: 16 amino acids. The trim removed 0 bases at V and 3 bases at J, leaving 5 bases unmatched. Looked up from germline, CDR1 is DFQATT and CDR2 is SNEGSKA (reference sequence). The DNA of the CDR3 is TGCAGTGCTAGAGAAGGACAGGGGGAATATGGAAACACCATATATTTT. This translates into CSAREGQGEYGNTIYF.

CDR3 sequence (DNA): TGTGCCAGCAGCTTAGGTCCTATGACAGATACGCAGTATTTT. Translated: CASSLGPMTDTQYF. This chain links TRBV13 with TRBJ2-3; no clear D. Looked up from germline, CDR1 is PRHDT and CDR2 is FYEKMQ (reference sequence). The CDR3 has 14 residues. V shed 0 bases and J shed 3 bases, with 7 bases lying between them.

V usage is TRBV9 and J usage is TRBJ2-7, with 9 bases matching TRBD1. This CDR3 is built from 14 residues. Trimming removed 4 bases from V and 5 bases from J; junction bases left unmatched: 7. Per the germline V gene, CDR1 is SGDLS and CDR2 is YYNGEE. DNA for the CDR3: TGTGCCAGCAGCTCATGGGACAGGGCTGACGAGCAGTACTTC. It codes for CASSSWDRADEQYF.

This sequence joins TRBV28 and TRBJ2-7, with 10 bases identical to TRBD2. V lost 5 bases and J lost 0; bases outside the gene matches: 10. Germline CDR1 is MDHEN and CDR2 is SYDVKM. This CDR3 is built from 17 residues. The chain's CDR3 is CASSLWTSGASSYEQYF. CDR3 nucleotides: TGTGCCAGCAGTCTCTGGACTAGCGGAGCCAGCTCCTACGAGCAGTACTTC.

There are a few counts of this clonotype. The chain links TRBV6-5 to TRBJ2-1; 8 bases are a match to TRBD1. Germline CDR1 MNHEY, CDR2 SVGAGI. J gave up 6 bases and V 2 bases, and 3 bases lay outside the gene matches. This CDR3 comprises 14 residues. CDR3: CASSYGGTGNEQFF. The CDR3 DNA is TGTGCCAGCAGTTACGGCGGGACAGGCAATGAGCAGTTCTTC.

The chain carries TRBV12-3 or TRBV12-4 and TRBJ2-5; D is uncertain. The CDR3 sequence is 14 residues long. Trimming cost V 3 bases and J 2 bases, with 10 bases left between them. CDR3 in amino acids: CASSFVGPQETQYF. Written as DNA, the CDR3 is TGTGCCAGCAGTTTTGTCGGGCCACAAGAGACCCAGTACTTC.

The rearrangement uses TRBV19 and TRBJ2-1; the D gene could be TRBD1 or TRBD2 (7 bases each). The CDR3 has 17 amino acids. Germline assignment: CDR1 LNHDA and CDR2 SQIVND (reference sequence). Trimming left V 9 bases short and J 5 bases short, with 26 bases between. CDR3 in DNA: TGTGCCAGCAGCGGGGTAGGCCGGGACACAGGGGACAATGAGCAGTTCTTC. This encodes CASSGVGRDTGDNEQFF.

The DNA of the CDR3 is TGTGCCAGCAGATCTAGCGGGGGCGTTTACAATGAGCAGTTCTTC. Protein sequence: CASRSSGGVYNEQFF. The chain is built from TRBV28 and TRBJ2-1, with 10 bases that match TRBD2. The CDR3 is made up of 15 amino acids. CDR1 and CDR2 (germline): MDHEN, SYDVKM. With 6 bases clipped from V and 4 bases from J, the junction kept 6 bases outside the gene matches.

This chain links TRBV29-1 with TRBJ2-3; the D gene is possibly TRBD1 (6 bases). V lost 2 bases and J lost 1, with 16 bases in between. Germline V CDR1 and CDR2: SQVTM, ANQGSEA. This CDR3 is built from 16 residues. The DNA of the CDR3 is TGCAGCGTTGAAAACAACAGGGTGGTACGCACAGATACGCAGTATTTT. Amino acids: CSVENNRVVRTDTQYF.